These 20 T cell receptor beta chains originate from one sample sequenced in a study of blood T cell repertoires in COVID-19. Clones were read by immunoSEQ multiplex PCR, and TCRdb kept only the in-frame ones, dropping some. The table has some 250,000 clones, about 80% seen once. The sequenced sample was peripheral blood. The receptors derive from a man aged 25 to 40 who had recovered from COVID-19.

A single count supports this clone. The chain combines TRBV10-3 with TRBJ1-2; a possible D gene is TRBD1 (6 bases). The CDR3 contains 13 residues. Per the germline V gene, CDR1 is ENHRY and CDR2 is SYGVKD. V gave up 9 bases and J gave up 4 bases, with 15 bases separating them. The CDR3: CAIQGSLGYGYTF. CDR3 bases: TGTGCCATACAGGGATCACTAGGCTATGGCTACACCTTC.

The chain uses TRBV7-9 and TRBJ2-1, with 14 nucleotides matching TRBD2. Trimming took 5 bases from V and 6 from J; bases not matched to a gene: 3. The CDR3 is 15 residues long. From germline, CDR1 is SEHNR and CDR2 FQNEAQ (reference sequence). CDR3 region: CASSGLAGGVNEQFF. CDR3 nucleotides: TGTGCCAGCAGCGGACTAGCGGGGGGTGTCAATGAGCAGTTCTTC.

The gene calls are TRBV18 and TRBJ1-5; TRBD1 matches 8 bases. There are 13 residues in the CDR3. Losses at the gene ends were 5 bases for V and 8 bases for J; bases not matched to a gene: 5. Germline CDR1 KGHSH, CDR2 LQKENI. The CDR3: CASSMDREKPQHF. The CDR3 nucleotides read TGTGCCAGCTCAATGGACAGGGAAAAGCCCCAGCATTTT.

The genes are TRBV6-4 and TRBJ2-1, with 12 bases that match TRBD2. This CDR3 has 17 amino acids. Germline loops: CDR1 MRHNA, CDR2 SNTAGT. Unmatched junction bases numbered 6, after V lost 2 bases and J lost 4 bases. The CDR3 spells CASSDTRLAGDYNEQFF. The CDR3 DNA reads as TGTGCCAGCAGTGACACCCGACTAGCGGGAGATTACAATGAGCAGTTCTTC.

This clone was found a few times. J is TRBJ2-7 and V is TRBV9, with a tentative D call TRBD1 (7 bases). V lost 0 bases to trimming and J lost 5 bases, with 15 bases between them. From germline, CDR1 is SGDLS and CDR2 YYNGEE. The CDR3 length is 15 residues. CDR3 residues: CASSVGRGRLDEQYF. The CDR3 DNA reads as TGTGCCAGCAGCGTAGGGAGGGGGCGCTTGGACGAGCAGTACTTC.

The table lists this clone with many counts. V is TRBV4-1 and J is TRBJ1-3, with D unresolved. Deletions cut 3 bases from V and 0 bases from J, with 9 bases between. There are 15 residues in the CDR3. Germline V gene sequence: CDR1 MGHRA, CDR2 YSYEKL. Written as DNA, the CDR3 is TGCGCCAGCAGCCAGGGCGGGAGCTCTGGAAACACCATATATTTT. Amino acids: CASSQGGSSGNTIYF.

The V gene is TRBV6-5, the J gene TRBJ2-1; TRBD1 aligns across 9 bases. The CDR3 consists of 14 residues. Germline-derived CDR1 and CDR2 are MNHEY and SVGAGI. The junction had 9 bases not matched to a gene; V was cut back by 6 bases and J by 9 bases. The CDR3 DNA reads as TGTGCCAGCAGATATGGGACAGGGCTAGCTGAGCAGTTCTTC. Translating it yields CASRYGTGLAEQFF.

DNA for the CDR3: TGTGCCAGCAGCCTAGGGCTCGATGACGAGCAGTACGTC. It encodes CASSLGLDDEQYV. The rearrangement joins TRBV11-2 to TRBJ2-7; D uncertain. The ends were cut back, 5 bases at V and 5 bases at J, with 13 bases in the middle. CDR1 and CDR2 from the germline V gene are SGHAT and FQNNGV. The CDR3 consists of 13 residues.

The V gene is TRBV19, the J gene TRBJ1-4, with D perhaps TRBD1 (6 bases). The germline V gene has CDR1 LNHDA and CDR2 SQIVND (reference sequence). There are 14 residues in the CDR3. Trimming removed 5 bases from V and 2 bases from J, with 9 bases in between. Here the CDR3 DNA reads TGTGCCAGTAGTCCCCAGGGGACTAATGAAAAACTGTTTTTT. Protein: CASSPQGTNEKLFF.

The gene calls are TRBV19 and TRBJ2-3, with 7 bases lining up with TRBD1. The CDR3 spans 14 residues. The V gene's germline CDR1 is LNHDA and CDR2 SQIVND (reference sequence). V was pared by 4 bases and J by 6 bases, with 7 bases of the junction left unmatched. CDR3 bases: TGTGCCAGTAGTACCCTACAGGGGTCGGATACGCAGTATTTT. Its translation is CASSTLQGSDTQYF.

The CDR3: CASSLRGTGTEKLFF. Here the CDR3 DNA reads TGTGCCAGTAGTCTCCGGGGGACAGGAACCGAAAAACTGTTTTTT. The rearrangement uses TRBV19 and TRBJ1-4; 8 nucleotides line up with TRBD1. With 5 bases clipped from V and 8 bases from J, the junction kept 10 bases outside the gene matches. Germline V gene sequence: CDR1 LNHDA, CDR2 SQIVND (reference sequence). The CDR3 contains 15 residues.

Here the CDR3 DNA reads TGTGCCAGCAGTCCGGGGTCCGTGCGATCAGATACGCAGTATTTT. This sequence encodes CASSPGSVRSDTQYF. The rearrangement joins TRBV28 to TRBJ2-3; weak D call: TRBD2 (5 bases). This CDR3 is built from 15 residues. The germline V gene encodes CDR1 MDHEN and CDR2 SYDVKM. The V and J ends lost 5 bases and 4 bases respectively, with 16 bases between them.

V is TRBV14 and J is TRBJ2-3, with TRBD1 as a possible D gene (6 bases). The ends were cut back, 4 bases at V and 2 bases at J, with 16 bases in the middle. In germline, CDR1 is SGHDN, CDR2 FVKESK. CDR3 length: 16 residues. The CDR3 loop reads CASSRLTGGDTDTQYF. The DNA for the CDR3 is TGTGCCAGCAGCCGACTGACAGGAGGAGACACAGATACGCAGTATTTT.

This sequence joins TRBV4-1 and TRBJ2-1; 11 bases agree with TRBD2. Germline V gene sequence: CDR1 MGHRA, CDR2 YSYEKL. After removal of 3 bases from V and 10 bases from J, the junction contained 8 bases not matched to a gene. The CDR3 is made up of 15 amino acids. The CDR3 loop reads CASSQMETSGEEQFF. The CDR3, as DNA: TGCGCCAGCAGCCAGATGGAGACTAGCGGGGAAGAGCAGTTCTTC.

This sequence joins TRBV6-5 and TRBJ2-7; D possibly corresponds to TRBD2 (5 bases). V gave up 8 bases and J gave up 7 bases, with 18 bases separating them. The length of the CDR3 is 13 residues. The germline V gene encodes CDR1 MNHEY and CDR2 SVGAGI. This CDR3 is CASRTRAPGEQYV. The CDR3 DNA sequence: TGTGCCAGCCGGACGAGAGCGCCGGGGGAGCAGTACGTC.

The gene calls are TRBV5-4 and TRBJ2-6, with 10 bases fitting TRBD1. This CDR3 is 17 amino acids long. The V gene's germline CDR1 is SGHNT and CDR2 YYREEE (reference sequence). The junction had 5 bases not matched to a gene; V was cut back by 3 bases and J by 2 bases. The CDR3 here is CASSSTGGSAGANVLTF. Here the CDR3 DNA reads TGTGCCAGCAGCTCGACAGGGGGCTCGGCTGGGGCCAACGTCCTGACTTTC.

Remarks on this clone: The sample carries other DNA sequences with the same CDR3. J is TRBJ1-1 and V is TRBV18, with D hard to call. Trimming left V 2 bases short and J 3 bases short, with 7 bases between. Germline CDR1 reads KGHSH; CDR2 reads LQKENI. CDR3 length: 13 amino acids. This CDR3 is CASSPGQDTEAFF. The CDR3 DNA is TGTGCCAGCTCACCAGGCCAGGACACTGAAGCTTTCTTT.

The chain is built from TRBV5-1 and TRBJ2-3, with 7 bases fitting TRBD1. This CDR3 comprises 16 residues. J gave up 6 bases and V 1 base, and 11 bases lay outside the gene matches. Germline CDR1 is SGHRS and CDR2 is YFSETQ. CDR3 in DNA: TGCGCCAGCAGCTTGATGGGGGTAGGGGGCGGGGATACGCAGTATTTT. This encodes CASSLMGVGGGDTQYF.

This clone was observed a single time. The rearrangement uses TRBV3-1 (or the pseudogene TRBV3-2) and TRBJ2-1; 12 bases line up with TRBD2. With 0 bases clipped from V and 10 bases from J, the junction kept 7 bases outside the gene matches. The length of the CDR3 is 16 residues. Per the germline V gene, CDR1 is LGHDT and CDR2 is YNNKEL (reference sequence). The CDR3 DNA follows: TGTGCCAGCAGCCAAGAAATGGCTAGCGGGGGGGCAGAGCAGTTCTTC. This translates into CASSQEMASGGAEQFF.

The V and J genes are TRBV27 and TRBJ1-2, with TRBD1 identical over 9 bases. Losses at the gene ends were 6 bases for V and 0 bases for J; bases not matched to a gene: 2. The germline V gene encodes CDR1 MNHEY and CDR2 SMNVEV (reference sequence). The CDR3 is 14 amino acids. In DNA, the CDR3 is TGTGCCAGCAGCGGACAGGGGTCTAACTATGGCTACACCTTC. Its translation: CASSGQGSNYGYTF.